A selection of T cell receptor beta chains follows, all from one sample in a study of T-cell memory formation after mild COVID-19. TCRdb called the 5' RACE reads again in MiXCR, with one record for every CDR3 protein. The sample includes 350,000 to 400,000 distinct CDR3 sequences, approximately 15% seen only once; the top ten take around 21%. Input material: PBMCs or a T cell subset sorted from them (not recorded which). The receptors shown here come from a man between 18 and 29 years old who had mild COVID-19 (a few samples of this study predate the infection). Cell type and time point are not known. The CDR3 runs from the conserved cysteine through the conserved F or W. A D gene is named only where the DNA matches it firmly. The listing skips clone size in some rows; elsewhere it reads once, few, many or a size class.

D	size	V	J	DNA	CDR3
TRBD2	few	TRBV7-2	TRBJ2-3	TGTGCCAGCAGCTCCGTAAGGGGAGGGTATACGCAGTATTTT	CASSSVRGGYTQYF
.	many	TRBV12-3/TRBV12-4	TRBJ2-2	TGTGCCAGCAGTCCCGTAGGGGGTCGGGATCCCGGGGAGCTGTTTTTT	CASSPVGGRDPGELFF
.	many	TRBV20-1	TRBJ1-1	TGCAGTGCTCAACAGGGTAACACTGAAGCTTTCTTT	CSAQQGNTEAFF
.	.	TRBV6-2/TRBV6-3	TRBJ2-3	TGTGCCAGCATTGCAGCGGGCCCCTCGGGTACGCAGTATTTT	CASIAAGPSGTQYF
.	many	TRBV14	TRBJ2-5	TGTGCCAGCAGCCAAGATTGGGGAGAGACCCAGTACTTC	CASSQDWGETQYF
TRBD1	.	TRBV15	TRBJ2-2	TGTGCCACCAGCAGAGATCTGCCGGGACAGGGAATCGGGGAGCTGTTTTTT	CATSRDLPGQGIGELFF
TRBD1	.	TRBV7-3	TRBJ1-6	TGTGCCAGCAGCCAAACAGGGGGTAATTCACCCCTCCACTTT	CASSQTGGNSPLHF
.	many	TRBV4-1	TRBJ1-6	TGCGCCAGCAGCCCAGGGAGCTCCTATAATTCACCCCTCCACTTT	CASSPGSSYNSPLHF
TRBD2	.	TRBV10-2	TRBJ2-5	TGCGCCAGCAGTCCCCTTGTGTTAGCGGGGGGTGAGACCCAGTACTTC	CASSPLVLAGGETQYF
.	few	TRBV10-3	TRBJ1-2	TGTGCCATCAGTGACGGACCCCTCGCTGGCTACACCTTC	CAISDGPLAGYTF
.	.	TRBV12-3/TRBV12-4	TRBJ1-6	TGTGCCAGCAGTTTATCGGTGTTTCCCCTCCACTTT	CASSLSVFPLHF
TRBD2	many	TRBV12-3/TRBV12-4	TRBJ2-1	TGTGCCAGCAGTTCCCGTTTCGTCGGGTCGGGGGGGCGATACAATGAGCAGTTCTTC	CASSSRFVGSGGRYNEQFF
.	few	TRBV4-1	TRBJ1-3	TGCGCCAGCAGTCAAGGGTTTCGGAGGAGCAACTCTGGAAACACCATATATTTT	CASSQGFRRSNSGNTIYF
.	.	TRBV18	TRBJ2-7	TGTGCCAGCTCACCCCAAGGTGGCTCGGGAACAACCTACGAGCAGTACTTC	CASSPQGGSGTTYEQYF
.	.	TRBV6-5	TRBJ1-1	TGTGCCAGCAGTTATGTGGGGATACGAGGAGCTTTCTTT	CASSYVGIRGAFF
TRBD1	.	TRBV4-3	TRBJ1-2	TGCGCCAGCAGCCGCCGACAGGGATTCATTTATGGCTACACCTTC	CASSRRQGFIYGYTF
TRBD2	few	TRBV5-1	TRBJ2-1	TGCGCCAGCAGCTTGGAAGCGGGAAGGCAGTTCTTC	CASSLEAGRQFF
.	.	TRBV7-2	TRBJ2-2	TGTGCCAGCACTTTCCCCAGGGGTAATACCGGGGAGCTGTTTTTT	CASTFPRGNTGELFF
TRBD2	.	TRBV5-1	TRBJ2-1	TGCGCCAGCACCTGGACTAGCGGGGGCCTCCGCAATGAGCAGTTCTTC	CASTWTSGGLRNEQFF
.	few	TRBV3-1	TRBJ1-1	TGTGCCAGCAGCCCAACACAGGGTAGGTCGTCCGGAGCTTTCTTT	CASSPTQGRSSGAFF
TRBD2	.	TRBV5-1	TRBJ2-5	TGCGCCAGCAGCCTCGGGCGGGGGGGAGAGACCCAGTACTTC	CASSLGRGGETQYF
.	.	TRBV5-6	TRBJ1-2	TGTGCCAGCAGCTTGGAAGGGGAAGCTAACTATGGCTACACCTTC	CASSLEGEANYGYTF
.	.	TRBV7-9	TRBJ1-1	TGTGCCAGCAGCTTAGCGTGGGACGAAACTTTCTTT	CASSLAWDETFF
TRBD1	many	TRBV7-2	TRBJ2-2	TGTGCCAGCAGCGTGGGACAGACGTCCGGGGAGCTGTTTTTT	CASSVGQTSGELFF
.	.	TRBV7-9	TRBJ1-2	TGTGCCAGCAGCTTAACAGAAGAGGGCTACACCTTC	CASSLTEEGYTF
TRBD2	few	TRBV9	TRBJ2-1	TGTGCCAGCAGCGGGCGGGGGAGCTCCTACAATGAGCAGTTCTTC	CASSGRGSSYNEQFF
.	few	TRBV7-3	TRBJ2-3	TGTGCCAGCAGCCGGACCAGTCGGAGGGATACGCAGTATTTT	CASSRTSRRDTQYF
.	few	TRBV6-5	TRBJ1-2	TGTGCCAGCAGTTACGGCAGTGGGGGCTACACCTTC	CASSYGSGGYTF
TRBD2	.	TRBV6-2/TRBV6-3	TRBJ2-5	TGTGCCAGCAGTTATGGGACTAGCGGGATCATTTACCAAGAGACCCAGTACTTC	CASSYGTSGIIYQETQYF
.	.	TRBV12-3/TRBV12-4	TRBJ2-5	TGTGCCAGCAGCTACCACGATAGATTGGCCCAGTACTTC	CASSYHDRLAQYF
.	few	TRBV4-1	TRBJ2-5	TGCGCCACCTCAAGAGCAGCGCGGGAGACCCAGTACTTC	CATSRAARETQYF
.	.	TRBV19	TRBJ1-2	TGTGCCAGTAGTGCCTTCGACTTGGGAGGCTACACCTTC	CASSAFDLGGYTF
TRBD1	.	TRBV7-9	TRBJ1-2	TGTGCCAGCGCCATGACAGGGGCCTATGGCTACACCTTC	CASAMTGAYGYTF
.	many	TRBV20-1	TRBJ2-7	TGCAGTGCTAGGGTTCCCGGTGTGGCCCGCGAGCAGTACTTC	CSARVPGVAREQYF
.	few	TRBV11-2	TRBJ2-5	TGTGCCAGCAGCATGGGACCACTCCAAGAGACCCAGTACTTC	CASSMGPLQETQYF
.	many	TRBV7-8	TRBJ2-1	TGTGCCAGCAGCTTAGCAGTCGGCAGCCCCCCTGAGCAGTTCTTC	CASSLAVGSPPEQFF
TRBD2	.	TRBV9	TRBJ2-3	TGTGCCAGCAGCGTACTAGCGGGGATAAATACGCAGTATTTT	CASSVLAGINTQYF
.	.	TRBV7-2	TRBJ2-1	TGTGCCAGCTACTACTACAATGAGCAGTTCTTC	CASYYYNEQFF
TRBD1	.	TRBV12-3/TRBV12-4	TRBJ2-2	TGTGCCAGCAGTGATGGACAGGGTCTGGCCGGGGAGCTGTTTTTT	CASSDGQGLAGELFF